These T cell receptor beta chains were read from a single sample in a study of regulatory T cells in long-lasting Graves disease. TCRdb reprocessed the multiplex PCR reads with MiXCR, giving one entry per CDR3 protein. This sample yields some 490,000 distinct CDR3 sequences, of which 12% are seen a single time; 8% to 10% belongs to the top ten. These records were also assigned to another study, of T cells in Graves' hyperthyroidism and ophthalmopathy.

This material consisted of peripheral blood mononuclear cells (PBMCs), taken at new diagnosis, from a patient treated with antithyroid drugs. All receptors derive from a woman aged 25 to 39 with Graves disease. CDR3s include the opening cysteine and the closing phenylalanine or tryptophan. A D gene is named only where the DNA matches it firmly. Only some rows state a clone size, as once, few, many or a class for expanded clones.

>many|TRBV18|.|TRBJ2-1
CASSLSQGVWSNLYNEQFF
TGTGCCAGCTCACTATCCCAAGGGGTTTGGTCTAATCTGTACAATGAGCAGTTCTTC
>few|TRBV4-3|.|TRBJ1-6
CASSQDWSGYNSPLHF
TGCGCCAGCAGCCAAGATTGGAGTGGCTATAATTCACCCCTCCACTTT
>many|TRBV10-3|.|TRBJ2-7
CAIMGHLKGDEQYF
TGTGCCATCATGGGACACCTCAAAGGCGACGAGCAGTACTTC
>few|TRBV5-8|TRBD2|TRBJ2-1
CASSSYLAGVRYNEQFF
TGTGCCAGCAGCTCGTATCTAGCGGGAGTCAGGTACAATGAGCAGTTCTTC
>.|TRBV5-6|.|TRBJ1-5
CASSLGHGVNQPQHF
TGTGCCAGCAGCTTGGGACACGGCGTAAATCAGCCCCAGCATTTT
>few|TRBV14|TRBD1|TRBJ2-2
CASSQDFGTGTGELFF
TGTGCCAGCAGCCAAGATTTCGGGACAGGAACCGGGGAGCTGTTTTTT
>few|TRBV5-1|TRBD1|TRBJ2-6
CASSLVATGSTGANVLTF
TGCGCCAGCAGCTTGGTGGCGACAGGGAGTACTGGGGCCAACGTCCTGACTTTC
>many|TRBV27|.|TRBJ1-1
CASSLMRPSTEAFF
TGTGCCAGCAGTTTAATGAGACCTAGCACTGAAGCTTTCTTT
>.|TRBV28|TRBD1|TRBJ1-5
CASSFPGTGRNQPQHF
TGTGCCAGCAGTTTTCCAGGGACAGGCCGCAATCAGCCCCAGCATTTT
>many|TRBV30|.|TRBJ2-5
CAWSADRVQTQYF
TGTGCCTGGAGTGCTGACCGGGTTCAGACCCAGTACTTC
>many|TRBV10-3|.|TRBJ2-3
CAISGRGSTDTQYF
TGTGCCATCAGTGGAAGGGGAAGCACAGATACGCAGTATTTT
>many|TRBV12-3/TRBV12-4|.|TRBJ2-5
CASSLALGEETQYF
TGTGCCAGCAGTTTAGCGCTAGGAGAGGAGACCCAGTACTTC
>few|TRBV29-1|.|TRBJ2-4
CSVDDGYKNIQYF
TGCAGCGTTGACGACGGCTACAAAAACATTCAGTACTTC
>many|TRBV20-1|TRBD2|TRBJ2-4
CSARDQASGRKNIQYF
TGCAGTGCTAGAGATCAGGCTAGCGGGAGGAAAAACATTCAGTACTTC
>.|TRBV4-3|.|TRBJ2-1
CASSQEGYGGATYNEQFF
TGCGCCAGCAGCCAAGAGGGGTACGGCGGAGCCACCTACAATGAGCAGTTCTTC
>many|TRBV20-1|.|TRBJ2-7
CSATGLRQKPSYEQYF
TGCAGTGCCACGGGATTGAGACAGAAACCCTCCTACGAGCAGTACTTC
>many|TRBV28|.|TRBJ2-3
CASSFTGFTDTQYF
TGTGCCAGCAGTTTTACAGGGTTTACAGATACGCAGTATTTT
>.|TRBV12-3/TRBV12-4|.|TRBJ2-7
CASSLGTSYEQCF
TGTGCCAGCAGTTTAGGCACCTCCTACGAGCAGTGCTTC
>few|TRBV28|TRBD1|TRBJ2-1
CASSSGTVFYNEQFF
TGTGCCAGCAGTTCAGGGACAGTGTTCTACAATGAGCAGTTCTTC
>.|TRBV7-9|TRBD2|TRBJ2-1
CASSSPGLVHEQFF
TGTGCCAGCAGCTCTCCGGGACTAGTCCATGAGCAGTTCTTC
>many|TRBV12-3/TRBV12-4|TRBD1|TRBJ1-2
CASSPQGGLLYGYTF
TGTGCCAGCAGCCCTCAGGGGGGGCTTCTCTATGGCTACACCTTC